This T cell receptor (beta chain) stems from a study of cytomegalovirus exposure and HLA in healthy donors. General study findings and limits: On later analysis, the bulk of CMV-associated TCR beta chains appeared to be HLA-restricted. Earlier analysis yielded a pattern in which most TCR beta V segments were productive about 90% or about 30% of the time. A link between a missense DCLRE1C variant and TCR beta V- and J-gene trimming emerged from a later analysis. From TCR beta sequences, most subjects' HLA-A and HLA-B alleles were reportedly predicted accurately.

V lost 5 bases and J 3 bases, leaving 8 bases between the germline ends. This CDR3 spans 12 amino acids. Germline CDR1 and CDR2: SEHNR and FQNEAQ (reference sequence). PCR was performed using 60 Vbeta and 13 Jbeta primers. Profiling relied on immunoSEQ multiplex PCR, and the TCRdb table lists in-frame clones only, not all of them. The sample includes approximately 150,000 clones, around four fifths of them seen just once. In this sample, this clone turned up once. The antigen remains unidentified. The chain joins TRBV7-9 to TRBJ2-7; no clear D gene. This TCR was sampled from a boy younger than 10 in good health and CMV-seronegative. The specimen sequenced was PBMCs. CDR3 coding DNA: TGTGCCAGCAGCCTCTCGGGCTACGAGCAGTACTTC. This sequence encodes CASSLSGYEQYF.